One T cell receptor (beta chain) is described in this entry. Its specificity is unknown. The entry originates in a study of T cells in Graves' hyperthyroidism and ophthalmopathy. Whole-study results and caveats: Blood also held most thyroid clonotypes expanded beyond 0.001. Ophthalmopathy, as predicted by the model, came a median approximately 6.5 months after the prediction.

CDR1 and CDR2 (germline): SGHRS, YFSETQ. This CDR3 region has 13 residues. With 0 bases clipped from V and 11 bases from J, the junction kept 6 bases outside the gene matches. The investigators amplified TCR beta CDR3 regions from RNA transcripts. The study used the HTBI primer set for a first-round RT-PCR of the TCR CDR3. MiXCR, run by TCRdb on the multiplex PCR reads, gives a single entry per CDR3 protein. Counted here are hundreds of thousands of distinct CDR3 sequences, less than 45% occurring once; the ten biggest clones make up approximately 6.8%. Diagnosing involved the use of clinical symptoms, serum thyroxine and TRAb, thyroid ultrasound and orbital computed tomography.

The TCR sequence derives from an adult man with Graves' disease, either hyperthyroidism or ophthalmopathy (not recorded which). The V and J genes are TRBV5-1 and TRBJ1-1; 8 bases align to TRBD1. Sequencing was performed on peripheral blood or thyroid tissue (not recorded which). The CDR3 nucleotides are TGCGCCAGCAGCTTGGAACGACAGGGGACGGCTTTCTTT. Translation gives CASSLERQGTAFF.